A single sample gave rise to the 32 T cell receptor beta chains below, sequenced in a study of CD8 T cells in Susac syndrome. When the RNA was reverse transcribed, random hexamers were used with an input of roughly 0.45 to 1 ug. TCRdb reprocessed the immunoSEQ multiplex PCR reads with MiXCR, giving one entry per CDR3 protein. The repertoire holds about 140,000 distinct CDR3 sequences, with approximately 94% as singletons. The sequenced sample was CD4+ T cells from PBMCs. All receptors derive from a human donor in good health.

This chain connects TRBV27 to TRBJ2-3; 12 positions match TRBD1. The CDR3 has 17 residues. V was pared by 6 bases and J by 4 bases, with 11 bases of the junction left unmatched. Germline loops: CDR1 MNHEY, CDR2 SMNVEV (reference sequence). CDR3: CASRRDRGPRTSDTQYF. The CDR3, as DNA: TGTGCCAGCAGGCGGGACAGGGGGCCCCGGACCTCAGATACGCAGTATTTT.

This clonotype is a singleton in its sample. The CDR3 DNA is TGTGCCAGTAGCTACGGTACAGGAAATAGCAATCAGCCCCAGCATTTT. This sequence encodes CASSYGTGNSNQPQHF. The chain is built from TRBV19 and TRBJ1-5, with D tentatively TRBD1 (5 bases). The CDR3 spans 16 residues. V was shortened by 6 bases and J by 0 bases, with 15 bases between the two germline ends. Germline V gene lookup returns CDR1 LNHDA and CDR2 SQIVND (reference sequence).

V is TRBV20-1 and J is TRBJ2-7; TRBD2 aligns across 9 bases. The CDR3 loop spans 14 amino acids. With 5 bases clipped from V and 5 bases from J, the junction kept 10 bases outside the gene matches. Germline lookup yields CDR1 DFQATT and CDR2 SNEGSKA (reference sequence). Written as DNA, the CDR3 is TGCAGTGCTCCCTTTGCGGGAGGGCCGCACGAGCAGTACTTC. Translated, it gives CSAPFAGGPHEQYF.

This rearrangement joins TRBV5-6 to TRBJ2-1; D unclear. Germline V gene lookup returns CDR1 SGHDT and CDR2 YYEEEE. The CDR3 runs to 15 residues. Trimming left V 1 base short and J 1 base short, with 9 bases between. CDR3 in DNA: TGTGCCAGCAGCTTGTCGCGGAGATCCTACAATGAGCAGTTCTTC. Translated, it gives CASSLSRRSYNEQFF.

V gene TRBV7-9 combines with J gene TRBJ2-6, with D possibly matching TRBD2 (7 bases). This CDR3 has 18 residues. V lost 4 bases, J lost 0 bases, and 16 bases lay in between. The germline CDR1 and CDR2 sequences are SEHNR and FQNEAQ (reference sequence). The CDR3 reads CASSSLGGGGSGANVLTF. CDR3 nucleotides: TGTGCCAGCAGCTCCCTAGGGGGGGGCGGCTCTGGGGCCAACGTCCTGACTTTC.

This chain joins TRBV5-1 and TRBJ2-7; no clear D gene. Trimming removed 3 bases from V and 0 bases from J, with 16 bases in between. CDR3 size: 16 residues. CDR1 is SGHRS, CDR2 YFSETQ, per germline. The CDR3 bases are TGCGCCAGCAGCTCCGTTGGGCCCGGGTCCTCCTACGAGCAGTACTTC. Its protein is CASSSVGPGSSYEQYF. The whole variable domain, filled in from reference TRBV5-1 and TRBJ2-7, reads KAGVTQTPRYLIKTRGQQVTLSCSPISGHRSVSWYQQTPGQGLQFLFEYFSETQRNKGNFPGRFSGRQFSNSRSEMNVSTLELGDSALYLCASSSVGPGSSYEQYFGPGTRLTVT.

The gene calls are TRBV6-6 and TRBJ2-7; 8 bases match TRBD2. Germline-derived CDR1 and CDR2 are MNHNY and SVGAGI (reference sequence). With 5 bases clipped from V and 5 bases from J, the junction kept 11 bases outside the gene matches. The CDR3 has 15 residues. The CDR3 reads CASSQPGLGEDEQYF. In nucleotides, the CDR3 is TGTGCCAGCAGTCAGCCGGGACTAGGCGAGGACGAGCAGTACTTC.

The chain joins TRBV30 to TRBJ1-4; D ambiguous. The CDR3 totals 13 residues. The germline CDR1 and CDR2 sequences are GTSNPN and SVGIG (reference sequence). V gave up 4 bases and J gave up 4 bases, with 10 bases separating them. The CDR3 here is CAWNPARNEKLFF. CDR3 DNA: TGTGCCTGGAACCCAGCTCGTAATGAAAAACTGTTTTTT. The variable domain in full, completed from reference TRBV30 and TRBJ1-4, reads SQTIHQWPATLVQPVGSPLSLECTVEGTSNPNLYWYRQAAGRGLQLLFYSVGIGQISSEVPQNLSASRPQDRQFILSSKKLLLSDSGFYLCAWNPARNEKLFFGSGTQLSVL.

This clonotype turned up a few times. At one boundary the junction diverges from the germline segment, which might be a read error. The V gene is TRBV15, the J gene TRBJ1-1; the D gene is possibly TRBD1 (6 bases). CDR3 size: 12 residues. The germline V gene encodes CDR1 LNHNV and CDR2 YYDKDF (reference sequence). CDR3 residues: CASRGVNTEAFF. The CDR3 nucleotides read TGTGCCTCCAGGGGTGTGAACACTGAAGCTTTCTTT.

The rearrangement joins TRBV9 to TRBJ1-1; possible D gene TRBD1, 5 bases. This CDR3 contains 14 residues. Germline V gene data show CDR1 as SGDLS and CDR2 as YYNGEE. V was trimmed by 4 bases and J by 1 base, leaving 11 bases between them. This CDR3 is CASSTGPQNTEAFF. In DNA, the CDR3 is TGTGCCAGCAGCACGGGACCGCAGAACACTGAAGCTTTCTTT.

The chain uses TRBV25-1 and TRBJ2-1; TRBD2 matches 11 bases. The germline gives CDR1 MGHDK, CDR2 SYGVNS. The V and J ends lost 5 bases and 8 bases, in that order; junction bases with no gene match: 8. The length of the CDR3 is 15 residues. The CDR3: CASSIAGGPMDEQFF. The DNA for the CDR3 is TGTGCCAGCAGTATAGCGGGAGGGCCGATGGATGAGCAGTTCTTC. Using reference TRBV25-1 and TRBJ2-1 for the parts outside the CDR3, the full variable domain is EADIYQTPRYLVIGTGKKITLECSQTMGHDKMYWYQQDPGMELHLIHYSYGVNSTEKGDLSSESTVSRIRTEHFPLTLESARPSHTSQYLCASSIAGGPMDEQFFGPGTRLTVL.

The chain recombines TRBV2 with TRBJ2-1; 12 bases are shared with TRBD2. CDR3 length: 16 residues. The J segment lost 8 bases and the V segment lost 5 bases, leaving 10 bases of the junction unmatched. Germline lookup yields CDR1 SNHLY and CDR2 FYNNEI. For the CDR3, the DNA is TGTGCCAGCAGTCTAGCGGGAGGGCCCGGGGTAGATGAGCAGTTCTTC. This translates into CASSLAGGPGVDEQFF.

As concerns this clonotype: The junction does not match germline at one end; this may be a read error. The V gene is TRBV7-9, the J gene TRBJ2-5, with TRBD1 as a possible D gene (6 bases). The CDR3 loop spans 15 amino acids. CDR1 is SEHNR, CDR2 FQNEAQ, per germline (reference sequence). The CDR3 protein is CASSSSPAGTPSQSF. The CDR3 DNA reads TGTGCCAGCAGCTCATCGCCCGCCGGGACACCGTCCCAGTCCTTC.

The chain employs TRBV12-3 or TRBV12-4 and TRBJ2-1, with TRBD2 as a possible D gene (5 bases). This CDR3 comprises 13 residues. The V end was cut by 6 bases, the J end by 10 bases, with 16 bases between. The DNA of the CDR3 is TGTGCCAGCAGACTGGAACGCCCGGGGGAGCAGTTCTTC. Translation gives CASRLERPGEQFF.

This CDR3 reads CASSTGPLQETQYF. In DNA, the CDR3 is TGTGCCAGCAGCACAGGGCCCCTACAAGAGACCCAGTACTTC. J is TRBJ2-5 and V is TRBV2, with D maybe TRBD1 (6 bases). The CDR3 runs to 14 residues. V lost 6 bases, J lost 2 bases, and 13 bases lay in between. Germline V lookup: CDR1 SNHLY, CDR2 FYNNEI.

This chain joins TRBV6-5 and TRBJ2-7; the match to TRBD1 covers 11 bases. This CDR3 region has 14 residues. Germline V gene sequence: CDR1 MNHEY, CDR2 SVGAGI. With V trimmed by 4 bases and J by 5 bases, 4 bases remained unmatched. CDR3 bases: TGTGCCAGCAGTTCGGACAGGGGGCGCCACGAGCAGTACTTC. Its protein product is CASSSDRGRHEQYF.

This rearrangement joins TRBV5-1 to TRBJ1-1; D may be TRBD1 (6 bases). V was shortened by 1 base and J by 0 bases, with 13 bases between the two germline ends. CDR3 length: 16 residues. Germline CDR1 reads SGHRS; CDR2 reads YFSETQ. The CDR3 DNA is TGCGCCAGCAGCTTGACGACCGGGACAATGAACACTGAAGCTTTCTTT. It translates to CASSLTTGTMNTEAFF.

CDR3: CAWSAWTGGTEKLFF. DNA for the CDR3: TGTGCCTGGAGTGCTTGGACAGGTGGAACCGAAAAACTGTTTTTT. V is TRBV30 and J is TRBJ1-4; 7 bases line up with TRBD1. Looked up from germline, CDR1 is GTSNPN and CDR2 is SVGIG (reference sequence). The CDR3 sequence is 15 residues long. Germline trimming cut 1 base from V and 8 bases from J; bases unmatched to any gene: 10.

The chain is built from TRBV20-1 and TRBJ2-7; 8 bases are a match to TRBD2. CDR1 DFQATT and CDR2 SNEGSKA come from the germline V gene (reference sequence). Trimming at V came to 6 bases and at J to 3 bases, leaving 4 bases not matched to a gene. CDR3 length: 12 amino acids. CDR3: CSALSGSYEQYF. The CDR3 region has the DNA TGCAGTGCCCTAAGCGGGAGCTACGAGCAGTACTTC.

This clonotype has only one observation. This rearrangement joins TRBV20-1 to TRBJ2-1, with 7 bases lining up with TRBD1. The germline V gene has CDR1 DFQATT and CDR2 SNEGSKA (reference sequence). The CDR3 consists of 13 residues. Trimming cost V 3 bases and J 7 bases; bases outside gene matches: 6. The CDR3 nucleotides are TGCAGTGCTAGCAGGGGGTGGTCAAATGAGCAGTTCTTC. It specifies CSASRGWSNEQFF.

The chain is built from TRBV7-2 and TRBJ2-7; D may be TRBD1 (6 bases). This CDR3 spans 14 amino acids. The germline CDR1 and CDR2 sequences are SGHTA and FQGNSA. Trimming pared 4 bases from V and 0 bases from J, leaving 10 bases between. The CDR3, as DNA: TGTGCCAGCAGCTCCGGGACATACTCCTACGAGCAGTACTTC. It encodes CASSSGTYSYEQYF. Using reference TRBV7-2 and TRBJ2-7 for the parts outside the CDR3, the full variable domain is GAGVSQSPSNKVTEKGKDVELRCDPISGHTALYWYRQSLGQGLEFLIYFQGNSAPDKSGLPSDRFSAERTGGSVSTLTIQRTQQEDSAVYLCASSSGTYSYEQYFGPGTRLTVT.

This rearrangement joins TRBV18 to TRBJ2-3; D is uncertain. The germline V and J ends were trimmed by 1 base and 5 bases, with 13 bases remaining between them. CDR3 length: 15 residues. Looked up from germline, CDR1 is KGHSH and CDR2 is LQKENI. CDR3 in DNA: TGTGCCAGCTCACCACGTGGTGTAGCAGGAGATACGCAGTATTTT. It is translated as CASSPRGVAGDTQYF.

A single count supports this clonotype. This chain uses TRBV7-2 with TRBJ1-2; 11 bases line up with TRBD1. Trimming took 4 bases from V and 4 from J; bases not matched to a gene: 5. The CDR3 covers 15 residues. Germline CDR1 SGHTA, CDR2 FQGNSA. CDR3 loop: CASSSRDRGGYGYTF. The CDR3, as DNA: TGTGCCAGCAGCTCTAGGGACAGGGGGGGCTATGGCTACACCTTC.

The sample holds one count of this clonotype. The CDR3 region has the DNA TGTGCCAGCAGCCCGACGGCGTACACCGGGGAGCTGTTTTTT. Translated, it gives CASSPTAYTGELFF. The chain combines TRBV7-3 with TRBJ2-2; D remains unclear. Trimming took 5 bases from V and 3 from J, leaving 10 bases between them. The CDR3 sequence is 14 residues long. CDR1 SGHTA and CDR2 FQGTGA come from the germline V gene.

The CDR3: CASSNGANTGELFF. For the CDR3, the DNA is TGCGCCAGCAGCAACGGTGCGAACACCGGGGAGCTGTTTTTT. The genes are TRBV5-1 and TRBJ2-2; D not resolved. The CDR3 sequence is 14 residues long. Trimming took off 4 bases at V and 0 bases at J, with 7 bases between the two ends. The germline V gene has CDR1 SGHRS and CDR2 YFSETQ.

The chain combines TRBV6-2 or TRBV6-3 with TRBJ2-7, with TRBD1 matching over 10 bases. This CDR3 comprises 14 residues. CDR1 and CDR2 (germline): MNHEY, SVGEGT. J gave up 6 bases and V 6 bases, and 8 bases lay outside the gene matches. The CDR3 DNA follows: TGTGCCAGCAGACCTGACAGGGGGCTGGGCGAGCAGTACTTC. Its translation is CASRPDRGLGEQYF.

V usage is TRBV20-1 and J usage is TRBJ1-2, with D unclear. Trimming pared 4 bases from V and 1 base from J, leaving 13 bases between. This CDR3 spans 14 amino acids. Germline V gene sequence: CDR1 DFQATT, CDR2 SNEGSKA (reference sequence). Written as DNA, the CDR3 is TGCAGTGCTACCCAAGGGCAGCTTAACTATGGCTACACCTTC. This codes for CSATQGQLNYGYTF.

The rearrangement joins TRBV13 to TRBJ2-3; the D is unclear. The V end lost 3 bases, the J end lost 6 bases, and 10 bases lay between the germline ends. The germline gives CDR1 PRHDT, CDR2 FYEKMQ (reference sequence). The CDR3 runs 13 residues. CDR3 coding DNA: TGTGCCAGCAGCTTCGGTGGGCGGGATACGCAGTATTTT. This encodes CASSFGGRDTQYF.

V gene TRBV12-3 or TRBV12-4 combines with J gene TRBJ2-5; D remains ambiguous. The CDR3 is 12 amino acids. Trimming shortened V by 6 bases and J by 2 bases, and 7 bases separated the two germline ends. The DNA for the CDR3 is TGTGCCAGCAGCTGGACGCAAGAGACCCAGTACTTC. This encodes CASSWTQETQYF.

This clonotype was counted once. The chain joins TRBV6-7 to TRBJ2-1, with no clear D. TRBV6-7 is annotated as an ORF whose role is uncertain. The CDR3 runs 16 residues. V was shortened by 2 bases and J by 6 bases, with 17 bases between the two germline ends. CDR3 sequence: CASSYESVPQGNEQFF. CDR3 coding DNA: TGTGCCAGCAGTTACGAGAGCGTTCCGCAAGGCAATGAGCAGTTCTTC.

This rearrangement joins TRBV12-3 or TRBV12-4 to TRBJ1-5; no definite D call. The CDR3 spans 15 residues. Trimming took 0 bases from V and 2 from J, leaving 8 bases between them. As DNA, the CDR3 is TGTGCCAGCAGTTTAGCGGCGCCGGGCAATCAGCCCCAGCATTTT. Protein: CASSLAAPGNQPQHF.

This chain links TRBV5-1 with TRBJ2-3; 9 bases fit TRBD2. Trimming cost V 0 bases and J 3 bases; bases outside gene matches: 8. The CDR3 totals 17 residues. Germline V CDR1 and CDR2: SGHRS, YFSETQ. CDR3 protein: CASSLGRGRARTDTQYF. The CDR3 bases are TGCGCCAGCAGCTTGGGGCGCGGGAGGGCCCGAACAGATACGCAGTATTTT.